The table lists the clone carrying this T cell receptor (beta chain) with a few counts. This specimen belongs to a study of blood T cell repertoires in COVID-19. TCRdb's copy holds only in-frame clones and misses some; the assay was immunoSEQ multiplex PCR. Altogether 250,000 to 300,000 clones are present, 90% being singletons, with the ten largest covering roughly 6%. Per germline, CDR1 SGDLS and CDR2 YYNGEE. The junction had 0 bases not matched to a gene; V was cut back by 0 bases and J by 6 bases. This CDR3 is built from 13 residues. The gene calls are TRBV9 and TRBJ2-7; 10 bases match TRBD1. Material: peripheral blood. This sequence was found in a woman in her forties or fifties with COVID-19, enrolled during active disease. The CDR3 DNA is TGTGCCAGCAGCGTAGGGACAGGGGGCGAGCAGTACTTC. This sequence encodes CASSVGTGGEQYF.